These 29 T cell receptor beta chains originate from one sample sequenced in a study of shared clonotypes between healthy human individuals. Sequenced by immunoSEQ multiplex PCR; TCRdb stores in-frame clones only, minus some. Among around 1.9 million clones listed, around 93% were seen once. Positive CCR7 selection of CD45RO-negative cells yielded the naive CD8 cells, and terminally differentiated effector memory CD45RA+ cells were excluded. What was sequenced was naive CD8+ T cells from PBMCs. Every receptor here comes from a man between 18 and 35 years old in good health. Some clones in this sample may be carry-over from other donors' samples.

V gene TRBV2 combines with J gene TRBJ1-3; D is perhaps TRBD1 (6 bases). Germline CDR1 SNHLY, CDR2 FYNNEI. Trimming removed 3 bases from V and 2 bases from J, with 14 bases in between. This CDR3 region has 16 residues. CDR3 loop: CASSETSGATGNTIYF. As DNA, the CDR3 is TGTGCCAGCAGTGAGACCTCAGGGGCGACTGGAAACACCATATATTTT.

A single count supports this clone. V and J are TRBV29-1 and TRBJ2-1, with D perhaps TRBD1 or TRBD2 (6 bases each). V lost 4 bases and J lost 4, with 14 bases in between. CDR1 and CDR2 (germline): SQVTM, ANQGSEA. This CDR3 spans 14 amino acids. Here the CDR3 DNA reads TGCAGCGTTGGTGGTAGGGGGAGGTACAATGAGCAGTTCTTC. Encoded protein: CSVGGRGRYNEQFF.

The rearrangement links TRBV9 to TRBJ1-3, with TRBD1 as a possible D gene (5 bases). The germline V gene encodes CDR1 SGDLS and CDR2 YYNGEE. Trimming removed 5 bases at V and 7 bases at J, with 22 bases between. The CDR3 covers 16 residues. CDR3 DNA: TGTGCCAGCAGTCAAGGGGCAGGGTGGTTAGTGAACACCATATATTTT. Protein product: CASSQGAGWLVNTIYF.

This clone was observed a single time. The genes are TRBV19 and TRBJ1-2; D not resolved. CDR3 length: 14 residues. Per germline, CDR1 LNHDA and CDR2 SQIVND (reference sequence). The V end was cut by 2 bases, the J end by 4 bases, with 11 bases between. CDR3 sequence reads: CASSILGPAYGYTF. For the CDR3, the DNA is TGTGCCAGTAGTATATTAGGGCCCGCCTATGGCTACACCTTC. The entire variable domain, with the rest obtained from reference TRBV19 and TRBJ1-2, is as follows: DGGITQSPKYLFRKEGQNVTLSCEQNLNHDAMYWYRQDPGQGLRLIYYSQIVNDFQKGDIAEGYSVSREKKESFPLTVTSAQKNPTAFYLCASSILGPAYGYTFGSGTRLTVV.

As DNA, the CDR3 is TGTGCCACCAGCGGCCCCCTCGGGGGCGAGCAGTACTTC. It specifies CATSGPLGGEQYF. This rearrangement joins TRBV15 to TRBJ2-7, with D possibly matching TRBD2 (6 bases). Germline lookup yields CDR1 LNHNV and CDR2 YYDKDF (reference sequence). This CDR3 contains 13 residues. V dropped 5 bases and J dropped 6 bases, with 14 bases sitting between them.

The V gene is TRBV27, the J gene TRBJ2-7, with no clear D. Germline V gene sequence: CDR1 MNHEY, CDR2 SMNVEV (reference sequence). Trimming shortened V by 6 bases and J by 4 bases, and 7 bases separated the two germline ends. This CDR3 contains 11 residues. The CDR3 is CASRHTYEQYF. The DNA of the CDR3 is TGTGCCAGCAGACACACATACGAGCAGTACTTC.

The V call is TRBV6-4, the J call TRBJ1-5; TRBD1 might be the D (6 bases). In germline, CDR1 is MRHNA, CDR2 SNTAGT. The CDR3 runs 17 residues. V shed 2 bases and J shed 4 bases, with 18 bases lying between them. DNA of the CDR3: TGTGCCAGCAGTGACCGGAGGGGGGGGCTAAAGAATCAGCCCCAGCATTTT. This gives the protein CASSDRRGGLKNQPQHF.

The chain uses TRBV9 and TRBJ2-2, with D unresolved. This CDR3 contains 17 residues. Germline V lookup: CDR1 SGDLS, CDR2 YYNGEE. V was shortened by 4 bases and J by 3 bases, with 19 bases between the two germline ends. The CDR3 region is CASSLSQTTGYTGELFF. The CDR3 DNA is TGTGCCAGCAGCCTGAGCCAGACCACGGGCTACACCGGGGAGCTGTTTTTT.

This chain links TRBV7-2 with TRBJ2-3, with no clear D. This CDR3 is built from 16 residues. CDR1 is SGHTA, CDR2 FQGNSA, per germline. V dropped 5 bases and J dropped 0 bases, with 15 bases sitting between them. The CDR3: CASSKYSGGSTDTQYF. The CDR3 DNA reads TGTGCCAGCAGCAAATACAGTGGCGGTAGCACAGATACGCAGTATTTT.

This clone was seen only once. The chain employs TRBV6-6 and TRBJ2-7, with a possible D match to TRBD2 (7 bases). Germline values: CDR1 MNHNY, CDR2 SVGAGI (reference sequence). The CDR3 has 14 residues. The V gene lost 0 bases and the J gene lost 7 bases, with 13 bases spanning the gap. For the CDR3, the DNA is TGTGCCAGCAGTTACTCGGGGGAGGGGGATGAGCAGTACTTC. Amino acids: CASSYSGEGDEQYF.

Worth noting for this clone: The sample holds other DNA sequences that translate to the same CDR3. The V gene is TRBV27, the J gene TRBJ1-5; maybe TRBD1 (5 bases). CDR1 and CDR2 from the germline V gene are MNHEY and SMNVEV (reference sequence). The CDR3 loop spans 16 amino acids. Trimming removed 0 bases at V and 0 bases at J, with 9 bases between. The CDR3 spells CASSLSWGDSNQPQHF. The CDR3, as DNA: TGTGCCAGCAGTTTATCATGGGGCGATAGCAATCAGCCCCAGCATTTT.

This sequence joins TRBV9 and TRBJ1-3; no firm D call. Germline V gene data show CDR1 as SGDLS and CDR2 as YYNGEE. Trimming removed 0 bases at V and 7 bases at J, with 11 bases between. The CDR3 is 14 residues long. CDR3 residues: CASSVVSPANTIYF. In DNA form, the CDR3 reads TGTGCCAGCAGCGTAGTCTCCCCGGCGAACACCATATATTTT.

The chain couples TRBV11-2 to TRBJ2-7; tentative D call: TRBD1 (8 bases). Germline V gene lookup returns CDR1 SGHAT and CDR2 FQNNGV. Trimming pared 5 bases from V and 1 base from J, leaving 21 bases between. The CDR3 totals 17 residues. The CDR3 here is CASSARGAGGRSYEQYF. The CDR3 DNA follows: TGTGCCAGCAGCGCCCGGGGGGCAGGGGGCCGATCCTACGAGCAGTACTTC. The full variable domain, with the rest looked up from reference TRBV11-2 and TRBJ2-7, is EAGVAQSPRYKIIEKRQSVAFWCNPISGHATLYWYQQILGQGPKLLIQFQNNGVVDDSQLPKDRFSAERLKGVDSTLKIQPAKLEDSAVYLCASSARGAGGRSYEQYFGPGTRLTVT.

Worth noting for this clone: The identical CDR3 is also encoded by other nucleotide sequences in the sample. The genes are TRBV6-5 and TRBJ2-7; 11 nucleotides align to TRBD2. Germline lookup yields CDR1 MNHEY and CDR2 SVGAGI. With 2 bases clipped from V and 4 bases from J, the junction kept 4 bases outside the gene matches. This CDR3 comprises 15 residues. The CDR3 spells CASSYGLAGGYEQYF. The CDR3, as DNA: TGTGCCAGCAGTTACGGCCTAGCGGGGGGTTACGAGCAGTACTTC.

The chain links TRBV29-1 to TRBJ2-7; TRBD1 might be the D (6 bases). The V and J ends lost 2 bases and 6 bases respectively, with 20 bases between them. The CDR3 consists of 15 residues. Germline values: CDR1 SQVTM, CDR2 ANQGSEA. CDR3 sequence reads: CSVEWRRQGFGEQYF. The CDR3, as DNA: TGCAGCGTTGAATGGAGGCGGCAGGGGTTTGGCGAGCAGTACTTC.

The gene calls are TRBV5-1 and TRBJ2-7; D possibly uses TRBD1 or TRBD2 (5 bases each). The germline V gene has CDR1 SGHRS and CDR2 YFSETQ. V lost 4 bases and J lost 2, with 10 bases in between. The CDR3 loop spans 13 amino acids. The CDR3 protein is CASSHRDPYEQYF. The CDR3 nucleotides read TGCGCCAGCAGCCATCGGGACCCCTACGAGCAGTACTTC. Together with reference TRBV5-1 and TRBJ2-7, the CDR3 gives the full variable domain: KAGVTQTPRYLIKTRGQQVTLSCSPISGHRSVSWYQQTPGQGLQFLFEYFSETQRNKGNFPGRFSGRQFSNSRSEMNVSTLELGDSALYLCASSHRDPYEQYFGPGTRLTVT.

V and J are TRBV4-2 and TRBJ2-1; 7 bases map to TRBD1. The CDR3 is 16 residues long. Unmatched junction bases numbered 6, after V lost 1 base and J lost 3 bases. CDR1 is LGHNA and CDR2 is YNFKEQ in the germline V gene. In nucleotides, the CDR3 is TGTGCCAGCAGCCAAGGTAGAGGGGGCGACTACAATGAGCAGTTCTTC. Its translation is CASSQGRGGDYNEQFF.

For this clone: In the same sample, other DNA sequences code for this CDR3. The chain carries TRBV27 and TRBJ2-3; D is possibly TRBD2 (6 bases). The germline V gene encodes CDR1 MNHEY and CDR2 SMNVEV (reference sequence). The CDR3 is made up of 14 amino acids. V lost 2 bases to trimming and J lost 0 bases, with 6 bases between them. The DNA of the CDR3 is TGTGCCAGCAGTTTACTAGCGAGCACAGATACGCAGTATTTT. As protein: CASSLLASTDTQYF.

With respect to this clone: Other DNA sequences from this sample encode an identical CDR3 as well. This chain joins TRBV4-1 and TRBJ2-7; 12 bases line up with TRBD2. V shed 1 base, J shed 4 bases, and the junction held 5 bases outside the gene matches. Germline CDR1 reads MGHRA; CDR2 reads YSYEKL. There are 16 residues in the CDR3. The CDR3 spells CASSQGPGLAGYEQYF. The CDR3 DNA reads TGCGCCAGCAGCCAAGGACCGGGACTAGCGGGTTACGAGCAGTACTTC.

This sequence joins TRBV5-1 and TRBJ2-3; 7 nucleotides agree with TRBD1. V lost 4 bases to trimming and J lost 0 bases; unmatched junction nucleotides: 5. Per germline, CDR1 SGHRS and CDR2 YFSETQ. This CDR3 is 15 amino acids long. CDR3 DNA sequence: TGCGCCAGCAGCCCTTGGGACAGTAGCACAGATACGCAGTATTTT. Translating it yields CASSPWDSSTDTQYF.

This clone showed up just once. This chain uses TRBV29-1 with TRBJ2-3; 11 positions match TRBD2. Germline CDR1 reads SQVTM; CDR2 reads ANQGSEA. The CDR3 sequence is 15 residues long. The V gene end was trimmed by 8 bases and the J gene end by 6 bases; junction bases not matched to a gene: 13. CDR3 sequence reads: CSSPETSGSGDTQYF. In DNA, the CDR3 is TGCAGCTCCCCCGAAACTAGCGGGAGTGGTGATACGCAGTATTTT.

The gene calls are TRBV7-6 and TRBJ2-7; 8 bases map to TRBD2. The CDR3 loop spans 14 amino acids. Germline CDR1 SGHVS, CDR2 FNYEAQ. After removal of 4 bases from V and 3 bases from J, the junction contained 5 bases not matched to a gene. DNA of the CDR3: TGTGCCAGCAGCTACCGCGGGGGGAGCTACGAGCAGTACTTC. Translating it yields CASSYRGGSYEQYF.

The chain uses TRBV5-1 and TRBJ2-5; 7 bases are shared with TRBD1. The germline CDR1 and CDR2 sequences are SGHRS and YFSETQ. CDR3 length: 15 amino acids. Trimming cost V 4 bases and J 2 bases; bases outside gene matches: 8. The DNA for the CDR3 is TGCGCCAGCAGCCCCAGGGGGACAGTACAAGAGACCCAGTACTTC. Protein: CASSPRGTVQETQYF.

The chain uses TRBV29-1 and TRBJ2-1; the D gene is possibly TRBD2 (6 bases). The CDR3 consists of 13 residues. Trimming pared 7 bases from V and 2 bases from J, leaving 12 bases between. Germline V lookup: CDR1 SQVTM, CDR2 ANQGSEA. The CDR3 spells CSGGDPPYNEQFF. As DNA, the CDR3 is TGCAGCGGGGGGGACCCACCCTACAATGAGCAGTTCTTC.

This CDR3 is CASSVGLAGGPSEQFF. For the CDR3, the DNA is TGCGCCAGCAGCGTTGGACTAGCGGGAGGGCCGAGTGAGCAGTTCTTC. The chain carries TRBV5-1 and TRBJ2-1, with 15 bases matching TRBD2. The CDR3 consists of 16 residues. V lost 4 bases and J lost 9; bases outside the gene matches: 8. CDR1 is SGHRS, CDR2 YFSETQ, per germline.

The chain combines TRBV29-1 with TRBJ2-1, with 8 bases matching TRBD2. The CDR3 totals 17 residues. J was trimmed by 5 bases and V by 5 bases; bases with no gene match: 17. Per the germline V gene, CDR1 is SQVTM and CDR2 is ANQGSEA. CDR3 in amino acids: CSVPLPGPGGPHNEQFF. The CDR3 nucleotides are TGCAGCGTTCCACTTCCGGGCCCGGGAGGGCCCCACAATGAGCAGTTCTTC.

V and J are TRBV27 and TRBJ2-3, with unresolved D. Germline loops: CDR1 MNHEY, CDR2 SMNVEV (reference sequence). V lost 2 bases and J 4 bases, leaving 16 bases between the germline ends. There are 16 residues in the CDR3. CDR3 residues: CASSLRMGLGPDTQYF. Written as DNA, the CDR3 is TGTGCCAGCAGTTTACGTATGGGTCTGGGCCCAGATACGCAGTATTTT.

The chain couples TRBV28 to TRBJ1-2; 9 nucleotides align to TRBD1. Germline V gene lookup returns CDR1 MDHEN and CDR2 SYDVKM. J was trimmed by 0 bases and V by 6 bases; bases with no gene match: 11. The CDR3 consists of 17 residues. CDR3 sequence: CASSYITGGLSNYGYTF. The CDR3 DNA reads as TGTGCCAGCAGCTACATTACAGGGGGCCTCTCTAACTATGGCTACACCTTC.

The V call is TRBV6-6, the J call TRBJ2-3; 10 bases agree with TRBD2. Germline CDR1 and CDR2: MNHNY and SVGAGI (reference sequence). After removal of 6 bases from V and 3 bases from J, the junction contained 6 bases not matched to a gene. The CDR3 runs 15 residues. CDR3 in DNA: TGTGCCAGCAGCCAACTAGCGGGATTTACAGATACGCAGTATTTT. Residues: CASSQLAGFTDTQYF.